This T cell receptor beta chain is from a study of blood T cell repertoires in COVID-19. Some clones are missing from TCRdb's copy, which holds only in-frame ones; the method was immunoSEQ multiplex PCR. The data hold about 280,000 clones, with 82% observed a single time. This clone came up a few times. This clonotype was sampled from a man aged 40-50 years who had been exposed to COVID-19. The sequencing input was PBMCs or T cells enriched from blood (not recorded which).

The CDR3 here is CASSLRRFYGYTF. The CDR3 DNA sequence: TGTGCCAGCAGCTTGCGGAGATTTTATGGCTACACCTTC. The chain joins TRBV5-6 to TRBJ1-2, with D unresolved. The germline CDR1 and CDR2 sequences are SGHDT and YYEEEE. V was shortened by 1 base and J by 5 bases, with 9 bases between the two germline ends. The length of the CDR3 is 13 residues.